The 25 T cell receptor beta chains presented below share a single source sample, sequenced in a study of T cell changes during pregnancy in multiple sclerosis. Produced via immunoSEQ multiplex PCR; TCRdb's table is partial and in-frame only. The table shows 17,000 or so clones, with 95% to 97% occurring only once. Source: peripheral blood, taken in the third trimester of pregnancy. The receptors originated from a female donor with multiple sclerosis, enrolled in a pregnancy study.

V and J are TRBV19 and TRBJ1-1; unclear D gene. Trimming shortened V by 4 bases and J by 0 bases, and 6 bases separated the two germline ends. This CDR3 spans 13 amino acids. Germline CDR1 reads LNHDA; CDR2 reads SQIVND (reference sequence). The CDR3 sequence: CASSTRLNTEAFF. For the CDR3, the DNA is TGTGCCAGTAGTACCAGGTTGAACACTGAAGCTTTCTTT. Based on the CDR3 plus reference TRBV19 and TRBJ1-1, the full variable domain is DGGITQSPKYLFRKEGQNVTLSCEQNLNHDAMYWYRQDPGQGLRLIYYSQIVNDFQKGDIAEGYSVSREKKESFPLTVTSAQKNPTAFYLCASSTRLNTEAFFGQGTRLTVV.

V usage is TRBV11-3 and J usage is TRBJ2-1; D is possibly TRBD2 (6 bases). Trimming removed 4 bases from V and 8 bases from J, with 9 bases in between. Germline loops: CDR1 SGHNT, CDR2 YENEEA. There are 12 residues in the CDR3. The CDR3 coding sequence is TGTGCCAGCAGCTCCCAGCGGGATGAGCAGTTCTTC. Protein: CASSSQRDEQFF.

The J gene is TRBJ2-5, the V gene TRBV5-4; possibly TRBD1 for D (8 bases). CDR1 is SGHNT and CDR2 is YYREEE in the germline V gene (reference sequence). This CDR3 has 15 amino acids. Trimming took off 4 bases at V and 9 bases at J, with 22 bases between the two ends. CDR3 protein: CASSRTGTTMKAQYF. In DNA, the CDR3 is TGTGCCAGCAGCCGGACAGGGACTACGATGAAGGCCCAGTACTTC.

V gene TRBV6-6 combines with J gene TRBJ1-1; 9 nucleotides line up with TRBD1. This CDR3 spans 13 amino acids. With 5 bases clipped from V and 4 bases from J, the junction kept 2 bases outside the gene matches. CDR1 and CDR2 (germline): MNHNY, SVGAGI (reference sequence). This CDR3 is CASSRTGATEAFF. The CDR3 DNA is TGTGCCAGCAGTAGGACAGGGGCCACTGAAGCTTTCTTT.

V gene TRBV19 combines with J gene TRBJ2-3, with 7 bases matching TRBD1. The CDR3 sequence is 14 residues long. Germline assignment: CDR1 LNHDA and CDR2 SQIVND (reference sequence). The trim removed 10 bases at V and 4 bases at J, leaving 11 bases unmatched. CDR3 loop: CAISDRAEADTQYF. The CDR3 DNA reads as TGTGCCATTAGCGACAGGGCGGAAGCAGATACGCAGTATTTT. Supplemented by reference TRBV19 and TRBJ2-3, the full variable domain reads DGGITQSPKYLFRKEGQNVTLSCEQNLNHDAMYWYRQDPGQGLRLIYYSQIVNDFQKGDIAEGYSVSREKKESFPLTVTSAQKNPTAFYLCAISDRAEADTQYFGPGTRLTVL.

This CDR3 is CASSGSEATQYF. For the CDR3, the DNA is TGTGCCAGCAGTGGATCGGAGGCTACGCAGTATTTT. The chain employs TRBV7-9 and TRBJ2-3; TRBD2 is a possible D gene (5 bases). The V end lost 6 bases, the J end lost 8 bases, and 12 bases lay between the germline ends. The CDR3 is 12 amino acids. From germline, CDR1 is SEHNR and CDR2 FQNEAQ (reference sequence).

The chain joins TRBV7-3 to TRBJ2-5, with TRBD1 identical over 7 bases. CDR3 length: 15 residues. The germline gives CDR1 SGHTA, CDR2 FQGTGA. The ends lost 5 bases at V and 7 bases at J; junction bases unmatched: 13. Written as DNA, the CDR3 is TGTGCCAGCAGCCTAAGGGACAGCCCAGATTGGACCCAGTACTTC. Amino acids: CASSLRDSPDWTQYF.

The chain recombines TRBV9 with TRBJ1-2; D may be TRBD1 (6 bases). Germline lookup yields CDR1 SGDLS and CDR2 YYNGEE. The CDR3 is 14 residues long. Trimming stripped 4 bases from V and 8 bases from J, with 18 bases between. CDR3 nucleotide sequence: TGTGCCAGCAGCACTCCATCACAGGGAATCGGCTACACCTTC. This sequence encodes CASSTPSQGIGYTF.

The chain carries TRBV18 and TRBJ2-6; 7 bases fit TRBD1. The ends lost 3 bases at V and 0 bases at J; junction bases unmatched: 11. Germline CDR1 is KGHSH and CDR2 is LQKENI. The CDR3 has 19 amino acids. Here the CDR3 reads CASSPNRGLQSSGANVLTF. Here the CDR3 DNA reads TGTGCCAGCTCACCGAACAGGGGCCTACAGAGCTCTGGGGCCAACGTCCTGACTTTC.

V gene TRBV4-2 combines with J gene TRBJ2-3; TRBD2 matches at 9 bases. Germline CDR1 and CDR2: LGHNA and YNFKEQ. This CDR3 has 16 residues. V lost 1 base, J lost 5 bases, and 7 bases stayed unmatched. CDR3 bases: TGTGCCAGCAGCCAAGGGGCGGGGGGGCTTCGAGATACGCAGTATTTT. This sequence encodes CASSQGAGGLRDTQYF.

The chain is built from TRBV27 and TRBJ2-5; TRBD2 matches at 7 bases. The germline gives CDR1 MNHEY, CDR2 SMNVEV (reference sequence). Germline trimming cut 0 bases from V and 5 bases from J; bases unmatched to any gene: 9. CDR3 length: 16 amino acids. The CDR3 sequence: CASSLSGGSGGETQYF. CDR3 sequence (DNA): TGTGCCAGCAGTTTATCGGGGGGGAGCGGAGGGGAGACCCAGTACTTC.

J is TRBJ1-6 and V is TRBV27; the match to TRBD1 covers 7 bases. V gave up 3 bases and J gave up 9 bases; unmatched junction bases: 5. The CDR3 length is 14 residues. In germline, CDR1 is MNHEY, CDR2 SMNVEV (reference sequence). The CDR3 reads CASSLTGTGSPLHF. The CDR3 DNA follows: TGTGCCAGCAGTTTGACAGGGACGGGTTCACCCCTCCACTTT.

This chain joins TRBV30 and TRBJ1-2; possibly TRBD1 for D (5 bases). Germline V gene data show CDR1 as GTSNPN and CDR2 as SVGIG (reference sequence). The CDR3 covers 13 residues. With 5 bases removed from V and 8 bases from J, the gap between germline ends came to 18 bases. Here the CDR3 reads CAWDPQGAEGYTF. DNA for the CDR3: TGTGCCTGGGACCCCCAGGGTGCGGAAGGCTACACCTTC.

The chain has TRBV28 and TRBJ2-1; D might be TRBD1 (5 bases). V was clipped by 5 bases and J by 6 bases, with 20 bases between them. The CDR3 has 16 amino acids. Per germline, CDR1 MDHEN and CDR2 SYDVKM. The CDR3 DNA sequence: TGTGCCAGCAGTCGACAGATCTCCCTAGTGAGCAATGAGCAGTTCTTC. Protein sequence: CASSRQISLVSNEQFF.

The V and J genes are TRBV5-1 and TRBJ1-1; possibly TRBD1 for D (6 bases). The CDR3 loop spans 15 amino acids. The V end lost 0 bases, the J end lost 6 bases, and 15 bases lay between the germline ends. Per the germline V gene, CDR1 is SGHRS and CDR2 is YFSETQ. This CDR3 reads CASSLATGSKAEAFF. DNA of the CDR3: TGCGCCAGCAGCTTGGCCACAGGGAGTAAAGCTGAAGCTTTCTTT. The whole variable domain, filled in from reference TRBV5-1 and TRBJ1-1, reads KAGVTQTPRYLIKTRGQQVTLSCSPISGHRSVSWYQQTPGQGLQFLFEYFSETQRNKGNFPGRFSGRQFSNSRSEMNVSTLELGDSALYLCASSLATGSKAEAFFGQGTRLTVV.

The gene calls are TRBV19 and TRBJ2-7; the match to TRBD1 covers 9 bases. This CDR3 is built from 14 residues. The germline CDR1 and CDR2 sequences are LNHDA and SQIVND (reference sequence). V lost 5 bases and J lost 5; bases outside the gene matches: 7. The CDR3 region is CASSGTGSSHEQYF. CDR3 nucleotide sequence: TGTGCCAGTAGTGGGACAGGGAGCTCTCACGAGCAGTACTTC.

The V call is TRBV6-1, the J call TRBJ1-4; 9 bases fit TRBD1. The V gene end was trimmed by 6 bases and the J gene end by 7 bases; junction bases not matched to a gene: 6. The V gene's germline CDR1 is MNHNS and CDR2 SASEGT. The CDR3 is 14 residues long. CDR3 nucleotide sequence: TGTGCCAGCAGCACAGGGGGCTCTGGTGAAAAACTGTTTTTT. Its protein product is CASSTGGSGEKLFF.

The V gene is TRBV7-3, the J gene TRBJ2-6, with 8 bases identical to TRBD1. There are 20 residues in the CDR3. V was clipped by 6 bases and J by 0 bases; unmatched bases: 16. The germline CDR1 and CDR2 sequences are SGHTA and FQGTGA. CDR3 bases: TGTGCCAGCAGTATAGTAGGACAGGGAAAAGACGGCTCTGGGGCCAACGTCCTGACTTTC. Protein product: CASSIVGQGKDGSGANVLTF.

The chain employs TRBV29-1 and TRBJ1-1; 7 nucleotides match TRBD1. The CDR3 has 12 residues. Trimming took 5 bases from V and 5 from J; bases not matched to a gene: 5. Germline CDR1 is SQVTM and CDR2 is ANQGSEA. CDR3 nucleotide sequence: TGCAGCGTTTACAGGGGTGGTACTGAAGCTTTCTTT. Translation: CSVYRGGTEAFF.

The V and J genes are TRBV5-4 and TRBJ1-1; 9 bases align to TRBD1. The trim removed 4 bases at V and 0 bases at J, leaving 4 bases unmatched. The CDR3 is made up of 15 amino acids. Germline V gene data show CDR1 as SGHNT and CDR2 as YYREEE (reference sequence). The CDR3 DNA sequence: TGTGCCAGCAGCAACCGGGACAGGGTGAACACTGAAGCTTTCTTT. Protein product: CASSNRDRVNTEAFF.

The rearrangement links TRBV18 to TRBJ2-1, with a tentative D call TRBD1 (5 bases). The CDR3 is made up of 16 amino acids. V lost 2 bases and J lost 0, with 11 bases in between. CDR1 is KGHSH and CDR2 is LQKENI in the germline V gene. CDR3 nucleotide sequence: TGTGCCAGCTCACCAGGGGCGACGAGCTCCTACAATGAGCAGTTCTTC. Protein sequence: CASSPGATSSYNEQFF.

The J gene is TRBJ2-1, the V gene TRBV18, with 8 bases fitting TRBD2. Germline CDR1 KGHSH, CDR2 LQKENI. Trimming at V came to 3 bases and at J to 8 bases, leaving 15 bases not matched to a gene. The CDR3 loop spans 17 amino acids. The CDR3 sequence is CASSPRGGRMDGDEQFF. The CDR3 region has the DNA TGTGCCAGCTCACCCCGGGGGGGCCGGATGGACGGGGATGAGCAGTTCTTC. The variable domain in full, completed from reference TRBV18 and TRBJ2-1, reads NAGVMQNPRHLVRRRGQEARLRCSPMKGHSHVYWYRQLPEEGLKFMVYLQKENIIDESGMPKERFSAEFPKEGPSILRIQQVVRGDSAAYFCASSPRGGRMDGDEQFFGPGTRLTVL.

The rearrangement uses TRBV19 and TRBJ1-1, with D unclear. This CDR3 has 13 residues. Germline V lookup: CDR1 LNHDA, CDR2 SQIVND (reference sequence). Trimming took 3 bases from V and 1 from J, leaving 6 bases between them. The DNA of the CDR3 is TGTGCCAGTAGTATCGGCGGGAACACTGAAGCTTTCTTT. This encodes CASSIGGNTEAFF.

This clone showed up just a few times. The chain combines TRBV19 with TRBJ2-6; D might be TRBD2 (7 bases). With 7 bases removed from V and 1 base from J, the gap between germline ends came to 11 bases. The germline gives CDR1 LNHDA, CDR2 SQIVND (reference sequence). There are 15 residues in the CDR3. CDR3 protein: CASKAGASGANVLTF. The CDR3 DNA reads as TGTGCCAGTAAGGCGGGGGCTTCTGGGGCCAACGTCCTGACTTTC.

This clone came up once. V usage is TRBV27 and J usage is TRBJ1-5; TRBD1 might be the D (5 bases). This CDR3 has 14 amino acids. Trimming stripped 5 bases from V and 6 bases from J, with 14 bases between. From germline, CDR1 is MNHEY and CDR2 SMNVEV (reference sequence). CDR3 loop: CASSLRGEGQPQHF. In DNA form, the CDR3 reads TGTGCCAGCAGTCTACGAGGGGAGGGTCAGCCCCAGCATTTT.